Included here is one T cell receptor beta chain sequence, with context. PCR amplification relied on 60 Vbeta primers (plus 13 Jbeta primers). Produced via immunoSEQ multiplex PCR; TCRdb's table is partial and in-frame only. The sample gives about 130,000 clones, 81% of which show up once; about 0.76% is in the top ten. This entry is derived from a study of cytomegalovirus exposure and HLA in healthy donors. Study overall: An early data release held approximately 80 million unique TCRs from HLA-typed donors.

The CDR3 is 16 residues long. Per germline, CDR1 SEHNR and CDR2 FQNEAQ (reference sequence). The ends lost 4 bases at V and 5 bases at J; junction bases unmatched: 8. The TCR sequence derives from a man younger than 30 in good health and CMV-seronegative. Material for sequencing was PBMCs. J is TRBJ1-5 and V is TRBV7-9, with 10 bases aligning to TRBD1. The CDR3 nucleotides read TGTGCCAGCAGCTCACAGACAGGGGGCGTCCATCAGCCCCAGCATTTT. Its translation: CASSSQTGGVHQPQHF. Full variable domain (outside the CDR3, taken from reference TRBV7-9 and TRBJ1-5): DTGVSQNPRHKITKRGQNVTFRCDPISEHNRLYWYRQTLGQGPEFLTYFQNEAQLEKSRLLSDRFSAERPKGSFSTLEIQRTEQGDSAMYLCASSSQTGGVHQPQHFGDGTRLSIL.